The next 3 T cell receptor beta chains were all read from a single sample in a study of blood T cell repertoires in COVID-19. The assay was immunoSEQ multiplex PCR, and TCRdb's table has in-frame clones only and misses some. Among almost 200,000 clones listed, 70% to 90% were seen once. The sequencing sample was made of peripheral blood. These receptor sequences come from a man in his 60s with COVID-19, enrolled during active disease.

The chain employs TRBV27 and TRBJ1-5; the match to TRBD1 covers 8 bases. The CDR3 length is 14 residues. The trim removed 6 bases at V and 2 bases at J, leaving 3 bases unmatched. Looked up from germline, CDR1 is MNHEY and CDR2 is SMNVEV (reference sequence). The CDR3 region is CASRTGVGNQPQHF. The CDR3 nucleotides read TGTGCCAGCAGGACAGGGGTTGGCAATCAGCCCCAGCATTTT.

The chain joins TRBV7-9 to TRBJ1-2; D perhaps matches TRBD1 (5 bases). The ends were cut back, 7 bases at V and 2 bases at J, with 11 bases in the middle. Germline loops: CDR1 SEHNR, CDR2 FQNEAQ (reference sequence). This CDR3 contains 13 residues. Here the CDR3 DNA reads TGTGCCAGCACCCCGGACACCAACTATGGCTACACCTTC. It yields the protein CASTPDTNYGYTF.

This chain connects TRBV10-3 to TRBJ1-1; the D is unclear. Trimming removed 6 bases at V and 6 bases at J, with 14 bases between. Looked up from germline, CDR1 is ENHRY and CDR2 is SYGVKD. The CDR3 covers 13 residues. The CDR3 coding sequence is TGTGCCATCAGACGAGCCGGGGAGCCTGAAGCTTTCTTT. Amino acid sequence: CAIRRAGEPEAFF.